The present T cell receptor beta chain was sequenced within a study of shared clonotypes between healthy human individuals. Worth noting for this clone: Distinct nucleotide sequences in the sample also encode this CDR3.

Produced via immunoSEQ multiplex PCR; TCRdb's table is partial and in-frame only. The sample includes about 2.3 million clones, more than 85% of them seen just once. Trimming removed 6 bases from V and 1 base from J; junction bases left unmatched: 1. Germline CDR1 and CDR2: LNHDA and SQIVND (reference sequence). CDR3 size: 14 residues. This chain uses TRBV19 with TRBJ2-7, with 12 positions matching TRBD2. Sequencing used naive CD4+ T cells from PBMCs. Subset given: CD45RA+ positively selected. This sequence was found in a man in his late teens or twenties in good health. Some clones in this sample may be carry-over from other donors' samples. CDR3 DNA: TGTGCCAGTAGCGGACTAGCGGGATCCTACGAGCAGTACTTC. Translating gives CASSGLAGSYEQYF.